The next 16 T cell receptor beta chains were all read from a single sample in a study of regulatory T cells in long-lasting Graves disease. Time point: newly diagnosed GD, antithyroid drugs for less than 3 months. From RNA extracted from PBMCs, the TCR library was made. Arm-PCR of CDR3 regions and iRepertoire HTBI primers were used to build TCR beta libraries. TCRdb re-called the multiplex PCR reads with MiXCR, one entry per CDR3 protein. The data hold about 610,000 distinct CDR3 sequences, with 15% to 20% observed a single time. These sequences were also reported in another study, on T cells in Graves' hyperthyroidism and ophthalmopathy.

The sequences come from peripheral blood mononuclear cells (PBMCs), collected at new diagnosis, from a patient treated with antithyroid drugs. These receptors came from a young man with Graves disease.

The sample holds many counts of this clonotype. The chain is built from TRBV11-2 and TRBJ1-3; maybe TRBD1 (6 bases). The V gene's germline CDR1 is SGHAT and CDR2 FQNNGV. This CDR3 is built from 16 residues. Trimming left V 2 bases short and J 0 bases short, with 11 bases between. CDR3 bases: TGTGCCAGCAGCTTACCCGGACAGTACTCTGGAAACACCATATATTTT. This encodes CASSLPGQYSGNTIYF.

This clonotype has ten or more counts. This chain uses TRBV6-9 with TRBJ2-7, with 8 positions matching TRBD1. The V segment lost 3 bases and the J segment 4 bases; nucleotides outside the gene matches: 8. CDR3 size: 15 residues. Germline CDR1 is MNHGY and CDR2 is SVAAGI. This chain's CDR3 is CASSYSNQGAYEQYF. Written as DNA, the CDR3 is TGTGCCAGCAGTTACTCGAACCAGGGGGCTTACGAGCAGTACTTC.

This sequence joins TRBV12-3 or TRBV12-4 and TRBJ2-7; TRBD1 aligns across 7 bases. This CDR3 spans 14 amino acids. Trimming cost V 4 bases and J 5 bases; bases outside gene matches: 8. The CDR3 DNA sequence: TGTGCCAGCAGTTCCGGAACAGGGGCGGACGAGCAGTACTTC. Translating gives CASSSGTGADEQYF.

This clonotype was seen only a few times. V usage is TRBV3-1 and J usage is TRBJ1-4, with 8 bases that match TRBD1. After removal of 3 bases from V and 7 bases from J, the junction contained 7 bases not matched to a gene. Germline V gives CDR1 LGHDT, CDR2 YNNKEL (reference sequence). This CDR3 is 15 amino acids long. The CDR3 region has the DNA TGTGCCAGCAGCCAGGGGACAGGCAATGGTGAAAAACTGTTTTTT. This encodes CASSQGTGNGEKLFF.

This clonotype was observed a handful of times. A single base separates this from a much larger clone, so it may be a read error. The gene calls are TRBV3-1 and TRBJ1-2, with a tentative D call TRBD1 (6 bases). Germline CDR1 is LGHDT and CDR2 is YNNKEL (reference sequence). The CDR3 sequence is 13 residues long. The CDR3 spells CANSLSERTVTAF. CDR3 nucleotides: TGTGCCAACAGCCTATCAGAAAGGACAGTCACCGCCTTC. Using reference TRBV3-1 and TRBJ1-2 for the parts outside the CDR3, the full variable domain is DTAVSQTPKYLVTQMGNDKSIKCEQNLGHDTMYWYKQDSKKFLKIMFSYNNKELIINETVPNRFSPKSPDKAHLNLHINSLELGDSAVYFCANSLSERTVTAFGSGTRLTVV.

For the CDR3, the DNA is TGCGCCAGCAGCCAAGAAAAGGGACTAGCGGGAGTTTACTCCTACGAGCAGTACTTC. It is translated as CASSQEKGLAGVYSYEQYF. This rearrangement joins TRBV4-1 to TRBJ2-7; 14 nucleotides line up with TRBD2. The CDR3 runs 19 residues. Unmatched junction bases numbered 7, after V lost 0 bases and J lost 0 bases. Germline V gene data show CDR1 as MGHRA and CDR2 as YSYEKL.

This clonotype was counted many times. J is TRBJ1-5 and V is TRBV12-3 or TRBV12-4; unclear D gene. The CDR3 sequence is 14 residues long. With 7 bases removed from V and 3 bases from J, the gap between germline ends came to 13 bases. The CDR3 reads CASKHGEFNQPQHF. The CDR3 bases are TGTGCCAGCAAACACGGGGAATTCAATCAGCCCCAGCATTTT.

Remarks on this clonotype: This clone may be a read error of a much larger clone one base away. The V and J genes are TRBV30 and TRBJ2-7; D perhaps matches TRBD2 (6 bases). The CDR3 contains 12 residues. CDR1 is GTSNPN and CDR2 is SVGIG in the germline V gene (reference sequence). Written as DNA, the CDR3 is TGTGCCAGGAGGCGGGACTCCTACGAGCAGTACTTC. Amino acid sequence: CARRRDSYEQYF. Together with reference TRBV30 and TRBJ2-7, the CDR3 gives the full variable domain: SQTIHQWPATLVQPVGSPLSLECTVEGTSNPNLYWYRQAAGRGLQLLFYSVGIGQISSEVPQNLSASRPQDRQFILSSKKLLLSDSGFYLCARRRDSYEQYFGPGTRLTVT.

This clonotype was recorded at least ten times. The J gene is TRBJ2-5, the V gene TRBV12-3 or TRBV12-4; 8 nucleotides agree with TRBD2. J was trimmed by 5 bases and V by 6 bases; bases with no gene match: 11. The CDR3 runs 15 residues. The CDR3: CASSLGRASGETQYF. DNA for the CDR3: TGTGCCAGCAGCCTCGGGAGGGCCTCAGGGGAGACCCAGTACTTC.

This sequence joins TRBV25-1 and TRBJ2-5; TRBD1 aligns across 9 bases. The CDR3 totals 13 residues. The germline V gene encodes CDR1 MGHDK and CDR2 SYGVNS. The ends lost 7 bases at V and 5 bases at J; junction bases unmatched: 5. The CDR3 sequence is CASTRTGVETQYF. For the CDR3, the DNA is TGTGCCAGCACCCGGACAGGGGTGGAGACCCAGTACTTC.

Ten or more counts support this clonotype. The genes are TRBV20-1 and TRBJ2-2; TRBD1 might be the D (6 bases). The CDR3 is 13 amino acids. V lost 4 bases to trimming and J lost 6 bases, with 12 bases between them. CDR1 and CDR2 (germline): DFQATT, SNEGSKA (reference sequence). DNA for the CDR3: TGCAGTGCTACCAACAGGGAATCCGGGGAGCTGTTTTTT. This codes for CSATNRESGELFF.

In its sample, this clonotype was seen a few times. CDR3 loop: CSVGSVITDTQYF. The DNA of the CDR3 is TGCAGCGTTGGTTCAGTTATCACAGATACGCAGTATTTT. J is TRBJ2-3 and V is TRBV29-1; D unclear. The V end was cut by 4 bases, the J end by 2 bases, with 10 bases between. Germline V gives CDR1 SQVTM, CDR2 ANQGSEA. The CDR3 length is 13 residues.

The chain has TRBV10-3 and TRBJ1-1; 7 bases line up with TRBD1. The V gene end was trimmed by 6 bases and the J gene end by 1 base; junction bases not matched to a gene: 5. The germline gives CDR1 ENHRY, CDR2 SYGVKD. The length of the CDR3 is 14 residues. Written as DNA, the CDR3 is TGTGCCATCAGGTTTCAGGGGGAGAACACTGAAGCTTTCTTT. Protein sequence: CAIRFQGENTEAFF.

About this clonotype itself: The junction shows a germline mismatch at one end, possibly a read error. The J gene is TRBJ1-5, the V gene TRBV28; no firm D call. The CDR3 length is 10 residues. Germline V gives CDR1 MDHEN, CDR2 SYDVKM. The DNA for the CDR3 is TGTGCCAGCGGATATCAGTCCCAGCATTTT. It codes for CASGYQSQHF.

CDR3 protein: CASRIQWRETGNEQFF. The CDR3 DNA follows: TGTGCCAGCAGAATCCAATGGCGGGAGACAGGGAATGAGCAGTTCTTC. This chain uses TRBV27 with TRBJ2-1, with D perhaps matching TRBD1 or TRBD2 (7 bases each). V was cut by 6 bases and J by 7 bases, with 22 bases left in between. Germline values: CDR1 MNHEY, CDR2 SMNVEV (reference sequence). This CDR3 region has 16 residues.

This clonotype was recorded a few times. Since a much larger clone is just one base distant, this may be a read error. This chain connects TRBV6-9 to TRBJ2-7; D is possibly TRBD1 or TRBD2 (5 bases each). Germline CDR1 MNHGY, CDR2 SVAAGI. There are 18 residues in the CDR3. Written as DNA, the CDR3 is TGTGCCAGCGGTTACTCAGGACTGAAGGACAAGATCTCCTACGAGCAGTACTTC. Translation: CASGYSGLKDKISYEQYF.